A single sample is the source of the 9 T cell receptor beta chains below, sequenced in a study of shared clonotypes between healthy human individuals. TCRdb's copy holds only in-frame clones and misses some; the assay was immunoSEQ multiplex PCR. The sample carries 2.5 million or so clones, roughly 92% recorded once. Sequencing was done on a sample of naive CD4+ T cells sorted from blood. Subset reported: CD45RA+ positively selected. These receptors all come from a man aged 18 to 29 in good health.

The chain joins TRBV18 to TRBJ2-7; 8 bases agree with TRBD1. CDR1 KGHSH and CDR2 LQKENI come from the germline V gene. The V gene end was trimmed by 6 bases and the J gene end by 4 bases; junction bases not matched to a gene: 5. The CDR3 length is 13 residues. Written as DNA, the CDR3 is TGTGCCAGCTCTGGACAGGGATGGTACGAGCAGTACTTC. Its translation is CASSGQGWYEQYF.

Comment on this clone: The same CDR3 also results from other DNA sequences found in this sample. For the CDR3, the DNA is TGTGCCAGCAGCTTAGGAGGACAGGGGATCTACGAGCAGTACTTC. It yields the protein CASSLGGQGIYEQYF. J is TRBJ2-7 and V is TRBV7-9; 9 positions agree with TRBD1. Germline V lookup: CDR1 SEHNR, CDR2 FQNEAQ (reference sequence). The V gene end was trimmed by 1 base and the J gene end by 3 bases; junction bases not matched to a gene: 4. There are 15 residues in the CDR3. Full variable domain (rest looked up from reference TRBV7-9 and TRBJ2-7): DTGVSQNPRHKITKRGQNVTFRCDPISEHNRLYWYRQTLGQGPEFLTYFQNEAQLEKSRLLSDRFSAERPKGSFSTLEIQRTEQGDSAMYLCASSLGGQGIYEQYFGPGTRLTVT.

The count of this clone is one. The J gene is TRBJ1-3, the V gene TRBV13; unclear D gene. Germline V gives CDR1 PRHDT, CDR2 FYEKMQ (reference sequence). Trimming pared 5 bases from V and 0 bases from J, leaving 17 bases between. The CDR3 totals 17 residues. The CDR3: CASSPTRSKLSGNTIYF. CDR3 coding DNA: TGTGCCAGCAGCCCCACCAGGTCCAAACTCTCTGGAAACACCATATATTTT.

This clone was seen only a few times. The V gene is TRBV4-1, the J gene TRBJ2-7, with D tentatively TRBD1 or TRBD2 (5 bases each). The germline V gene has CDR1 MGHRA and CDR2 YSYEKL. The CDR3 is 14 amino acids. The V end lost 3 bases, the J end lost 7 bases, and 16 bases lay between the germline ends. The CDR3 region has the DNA TGCGCCAGCAGCCATGGGGACCGAAGGGGAGAGCAGTACTTC. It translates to CASSHGDRRGEQYF.

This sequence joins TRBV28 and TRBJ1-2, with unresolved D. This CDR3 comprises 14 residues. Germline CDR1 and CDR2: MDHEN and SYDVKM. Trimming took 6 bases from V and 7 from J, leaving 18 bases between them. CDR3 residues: CASSLPWGFLGYTF. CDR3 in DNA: TGTGCCAGCAGCCTCCCGTGGGGTTTTCTTGGCTACACCTTC.

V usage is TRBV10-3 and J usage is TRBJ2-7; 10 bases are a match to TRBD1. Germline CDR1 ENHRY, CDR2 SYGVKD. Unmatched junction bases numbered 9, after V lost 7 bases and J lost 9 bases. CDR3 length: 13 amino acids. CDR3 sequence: CAIMDRGEGVQYF. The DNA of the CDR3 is TGTGCCATCATGGACAGGGGGGAAGGCGTGCAGTACTTC.

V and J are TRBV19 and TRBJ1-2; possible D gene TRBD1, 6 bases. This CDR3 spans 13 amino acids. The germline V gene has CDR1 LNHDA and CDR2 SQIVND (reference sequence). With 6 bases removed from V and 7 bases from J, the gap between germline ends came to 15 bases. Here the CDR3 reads CASSLTGPLGYTF. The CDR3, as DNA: TGTGCCAGTAGCCTTACAGGGCCCCTTGGCTACACCTTC.

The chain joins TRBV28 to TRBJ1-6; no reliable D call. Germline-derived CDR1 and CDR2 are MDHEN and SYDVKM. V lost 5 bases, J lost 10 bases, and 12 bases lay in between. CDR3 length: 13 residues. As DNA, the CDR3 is TGTGCCAGCAGTCCCCCCCCAGTCTCACCCCTCCACTTT. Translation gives CASSPPPVSPLHF. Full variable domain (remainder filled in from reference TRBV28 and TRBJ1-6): DVKVTQSSRYLVKRTGEKVFLECVQDMDHENMFWYRQDPGLGLRLIYFSYDVKMKEKGDIPEGYSVSREKKERFSLILESASTNQTSMYLCASSPPPVSPLHFGNGTRLTVT.

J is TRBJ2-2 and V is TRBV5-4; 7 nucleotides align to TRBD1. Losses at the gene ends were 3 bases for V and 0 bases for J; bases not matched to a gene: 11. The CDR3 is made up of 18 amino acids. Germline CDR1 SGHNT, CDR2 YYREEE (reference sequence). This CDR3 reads CASSWAGTAASNTGELFF. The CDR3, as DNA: TGTGCCAGCAGCTGGGCCGGGACAGCCGCCTCGAACACCGGGGAGCTGTTTTTT.